This TCR beta chain was captured by sequencing in a study of PD-1 blockade in classical Hodgkin lymphoma. Trimming pared 5 bases from V and 7 bases from J, leaving 28 bases between. CDR1 and CDR2 from the germline V gene are LNHDA and SQIVND (reference sequence). The CDR3 is 18 residues long. Autologous stem cell transplantation was followed by relapse in every patient, and brentuximab vedotin exposure varied. The table came from immunoSEQ multiplex PCR; TCRdb's copy has only in-frame clones and leaves some out. The table lists about 58,000 clones, more than 85% of them singletons. This specimen consisted of peripheral blood mononuclear cells (PBMCs), obtained before the second cycle of nivolumab. The clonotype comes from a human donor with classical Hodgkin lymphoma. This rearrangement joins TRBV19 to TRBJ2-3; D not resolved. Here the CDR3 DNA reads TGTGCCAGTAGTTTTTCCGGAAGTCAGGCTGGTACACAGAATACGCAGTATTTT. Translated: CASSFSGSQAGTQNTQYF.